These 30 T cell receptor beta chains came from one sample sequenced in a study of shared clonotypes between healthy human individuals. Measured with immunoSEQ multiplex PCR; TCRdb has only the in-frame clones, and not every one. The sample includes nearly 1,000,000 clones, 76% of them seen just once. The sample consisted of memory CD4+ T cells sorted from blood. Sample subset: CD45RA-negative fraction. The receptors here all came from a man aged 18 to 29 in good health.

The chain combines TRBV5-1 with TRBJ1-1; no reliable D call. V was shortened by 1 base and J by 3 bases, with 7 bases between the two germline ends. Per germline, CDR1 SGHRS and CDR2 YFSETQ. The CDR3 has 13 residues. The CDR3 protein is CASSLKRDTEAFF. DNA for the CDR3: TGCGCCAGCAGCTTGAAACGGGACACTGAAGCTTTCTTT.

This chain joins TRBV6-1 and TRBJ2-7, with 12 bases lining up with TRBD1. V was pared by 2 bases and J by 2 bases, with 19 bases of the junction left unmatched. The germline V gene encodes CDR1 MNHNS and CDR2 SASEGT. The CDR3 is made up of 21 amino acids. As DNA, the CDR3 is TGTGCCAGCAGTGAACTGCCCGGGACAGGGGGCCTCTCCTATAGACCCTACGAGCAGTACTTC. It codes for CASSELPGTGGLSYRPYEQYF.

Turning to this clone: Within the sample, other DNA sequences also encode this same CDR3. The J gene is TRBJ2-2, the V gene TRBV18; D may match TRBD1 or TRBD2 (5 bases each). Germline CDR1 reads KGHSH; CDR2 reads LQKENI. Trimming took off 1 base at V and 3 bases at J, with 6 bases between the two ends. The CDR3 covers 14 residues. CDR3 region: CASSPLGDTGELFF. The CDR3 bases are TGTGCCAGCTCACCACTGGGGGACACCGGGGAGCTGTTTTTT.

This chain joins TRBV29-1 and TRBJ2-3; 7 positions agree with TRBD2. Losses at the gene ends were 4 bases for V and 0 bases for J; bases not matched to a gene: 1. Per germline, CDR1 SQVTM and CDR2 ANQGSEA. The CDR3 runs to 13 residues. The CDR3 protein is CSVATSSTDTQYF. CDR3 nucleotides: TGCAGCGTTGCGACTAGCAGCACAGATACGCAGTATTTT.

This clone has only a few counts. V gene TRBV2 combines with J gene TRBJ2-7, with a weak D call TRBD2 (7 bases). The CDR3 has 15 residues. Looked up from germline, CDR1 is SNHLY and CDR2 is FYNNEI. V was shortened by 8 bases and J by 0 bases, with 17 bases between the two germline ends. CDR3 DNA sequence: TGTGCCAGCTCCAGTAGGGGGGGTAGCTCCTACGAGCAGTACTTC. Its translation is CASSSRGGSSYEQYF.

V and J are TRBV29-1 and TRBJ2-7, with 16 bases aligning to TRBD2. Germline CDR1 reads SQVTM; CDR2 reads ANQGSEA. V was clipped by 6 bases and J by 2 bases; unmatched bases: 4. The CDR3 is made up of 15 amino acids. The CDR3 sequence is CSVPGTSGRAYEQYF. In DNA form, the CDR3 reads TGCAGCGTCCCCGGGACTAGCGGGAGGGCCTACGAGCAGTACTTC.

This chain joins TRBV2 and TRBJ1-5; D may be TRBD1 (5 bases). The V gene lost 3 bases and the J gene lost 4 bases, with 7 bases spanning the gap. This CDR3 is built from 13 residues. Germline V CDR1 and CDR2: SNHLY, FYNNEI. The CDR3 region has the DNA TGTGCCAGCAGTGACGGGGCTAATCAGCCCCAGCATTTT. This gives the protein CASSDGANQPQHF.

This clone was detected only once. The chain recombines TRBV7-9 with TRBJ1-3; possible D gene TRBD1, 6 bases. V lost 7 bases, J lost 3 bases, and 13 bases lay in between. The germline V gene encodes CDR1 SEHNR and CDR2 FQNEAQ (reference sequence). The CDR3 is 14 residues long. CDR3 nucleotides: TGTGCCAGCACCCGGACAGATCTTGGAAACACCATATATTTT. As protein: CASTRTDLGNTIYF.

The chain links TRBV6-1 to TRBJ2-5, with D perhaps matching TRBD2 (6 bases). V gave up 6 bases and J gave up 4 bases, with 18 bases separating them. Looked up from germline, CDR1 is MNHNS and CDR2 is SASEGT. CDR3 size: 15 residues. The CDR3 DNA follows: TGTGCCAGCAGGGACCGGGACTGGGCACGAGAGACCCAGTACTTC. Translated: CASRDRDWARETQYF.

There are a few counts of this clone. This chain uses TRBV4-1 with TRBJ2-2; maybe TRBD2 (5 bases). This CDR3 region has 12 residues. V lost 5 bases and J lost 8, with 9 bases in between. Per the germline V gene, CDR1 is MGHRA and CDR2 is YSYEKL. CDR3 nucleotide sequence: TGCGCCAGCAGCACGGGGAGAGGGGAGCTGTTTTTT. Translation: CASSTGRGELFF.

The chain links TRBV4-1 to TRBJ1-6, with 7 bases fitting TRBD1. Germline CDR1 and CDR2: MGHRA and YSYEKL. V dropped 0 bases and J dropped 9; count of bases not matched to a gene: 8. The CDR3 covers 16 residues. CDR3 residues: CASSQDPQGVFSPLHF. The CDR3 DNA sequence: TGCGCCAGCAGCCAAGATCCCCAGGGGGTCTTTTCACCCCTCCACTTT.

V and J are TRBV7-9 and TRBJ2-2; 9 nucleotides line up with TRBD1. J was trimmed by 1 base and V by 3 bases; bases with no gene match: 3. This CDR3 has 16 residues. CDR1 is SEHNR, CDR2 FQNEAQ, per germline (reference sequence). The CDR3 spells CASSFMTGGNTGELFF. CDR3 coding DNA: TGTGCCAGCAGCTTTATGACAGGGGGGAACACCGGGGAGCTGTTTTTT.

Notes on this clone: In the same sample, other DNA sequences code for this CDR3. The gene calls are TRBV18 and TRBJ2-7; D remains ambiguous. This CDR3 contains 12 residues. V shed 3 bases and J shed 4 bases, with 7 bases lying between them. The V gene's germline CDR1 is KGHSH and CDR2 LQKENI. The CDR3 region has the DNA TGTGCCAGCTCACCTACAGAGTACGAGCAGTACTTC. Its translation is CASSPTEYEQYF.

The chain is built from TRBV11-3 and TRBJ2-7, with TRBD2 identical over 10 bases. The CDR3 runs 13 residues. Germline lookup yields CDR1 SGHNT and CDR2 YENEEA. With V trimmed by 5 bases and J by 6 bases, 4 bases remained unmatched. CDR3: CASSRWTSGEQYF. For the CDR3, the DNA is TGTGCCAGCAGCCGGTGGACTAGCGGCGAGCAGTACTTC.

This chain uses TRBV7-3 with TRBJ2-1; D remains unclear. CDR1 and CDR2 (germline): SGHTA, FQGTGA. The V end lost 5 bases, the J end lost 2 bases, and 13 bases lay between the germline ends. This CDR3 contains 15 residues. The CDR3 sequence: CASSLRAGAYNEQFF. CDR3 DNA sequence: TGTGCCAGCAGCCTAAGGGCAGGAGCCTACAATGAGCAGTTCTTC. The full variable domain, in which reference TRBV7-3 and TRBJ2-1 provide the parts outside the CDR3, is GAGVSQTPSNKVTEKGKYVELRCDPISGHTALYWYRQSLGQGPEFLIYFQGTGAADDSGLPNDRFFAVRPEGSVSTLKIQRTERGDSAVYLCASSLRAGAYNEQFFGPGTRLTVL.

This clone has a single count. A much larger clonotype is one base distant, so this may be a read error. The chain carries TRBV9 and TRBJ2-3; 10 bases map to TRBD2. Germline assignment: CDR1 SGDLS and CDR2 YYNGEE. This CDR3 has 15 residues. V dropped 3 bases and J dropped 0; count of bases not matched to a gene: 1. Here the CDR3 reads CASSETSGSTDTQYF. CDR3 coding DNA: TGTGCCAGCAGCGAGACTAGCGGGAGCACAGATACGCAGTATTTT. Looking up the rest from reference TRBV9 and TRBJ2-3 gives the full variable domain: DSGVTQTPKHLITATGQRVTLRCSPRSGDLSVYWYQQSLDQGLQFLIQYYNGEERAKGNILERFSAQQFPDLHSELNLSSLELGDSALYFCASSETSGSTDTQYFGPGTRLTVL.

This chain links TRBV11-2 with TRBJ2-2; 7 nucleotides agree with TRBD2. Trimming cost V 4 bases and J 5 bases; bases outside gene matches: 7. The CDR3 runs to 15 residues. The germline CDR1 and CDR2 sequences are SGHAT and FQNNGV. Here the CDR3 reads CASSSLKRGTGELFF. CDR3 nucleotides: TGTGCCAGCAGCTCCCTGAAGCGGGGAACCGGGGAGCTGTTTTTT.

The chain's CDR3 is CASSPRVYGYTF. The CDR3 DNA is TGTGCCAGCAGCCCTCGGGTCTATGGCTACACCTTC. The rearrangement links TRBV2 to TRBJ1-2; D gene ambiguous. The length of the CDR3 is 12 residues. CDR1 SNHLY and CDR2 FYNNEI come from the germline V gene. V gave up 6 bases and J gave up 4 bases, with 9 bases separating them. The full variable domain, rest sourced from reference TRBV2 and TRBJ1-2, is EPEVTQTPSHQVTQMGQEVILRCVPISNHLYFYWYRQILGQKVEFLVSFYNNEISEKSEIFDDQFSVERPDGSNFTLKIRSTKLEDSAMYFCASSPRVYGYTFGSGTRLTVV.

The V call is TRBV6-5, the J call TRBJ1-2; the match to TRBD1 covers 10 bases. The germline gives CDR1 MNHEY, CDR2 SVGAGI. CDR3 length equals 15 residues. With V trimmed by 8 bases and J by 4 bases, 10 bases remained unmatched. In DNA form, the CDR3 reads TGTGCCAGCCGCGAAGGGACAGGGGCTGCCTATGGCTACACCTTC. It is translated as CASREGTGAAYGYTF.

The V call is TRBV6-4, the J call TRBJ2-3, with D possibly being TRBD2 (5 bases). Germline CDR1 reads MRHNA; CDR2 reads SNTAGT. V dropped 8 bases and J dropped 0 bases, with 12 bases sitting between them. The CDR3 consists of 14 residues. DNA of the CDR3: TGTGCCAGCGCTGTCGAGGGAAGCACAGATACGCAGTATTTT. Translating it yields CASAVEGSTDTQYF.

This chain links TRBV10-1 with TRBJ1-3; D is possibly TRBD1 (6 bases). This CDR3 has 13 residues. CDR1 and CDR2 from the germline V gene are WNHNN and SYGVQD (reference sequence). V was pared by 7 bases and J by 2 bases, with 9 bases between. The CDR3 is CASTGAAGNTIYF. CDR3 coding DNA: TGCGCCAGCACGGGGGCCGCTGGAAACACCATATATTTT.

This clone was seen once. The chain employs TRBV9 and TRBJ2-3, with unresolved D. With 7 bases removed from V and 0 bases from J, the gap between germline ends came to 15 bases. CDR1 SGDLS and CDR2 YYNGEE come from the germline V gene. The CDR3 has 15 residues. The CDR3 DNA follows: TGTGCCAGCGCCCCGACGGGCCATAGCACAGATACGCAGTATTTT. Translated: CASAPTGHSTDTQYF.

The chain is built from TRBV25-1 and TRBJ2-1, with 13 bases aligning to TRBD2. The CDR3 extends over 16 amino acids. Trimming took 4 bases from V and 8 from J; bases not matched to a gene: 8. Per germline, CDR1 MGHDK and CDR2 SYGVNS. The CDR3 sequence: CASSGGTSGTSYEQFF. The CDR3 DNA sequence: TGTGCCAGCAGTGGGGGGACTAGCGGGACGAGCTATGAGCAGTTCTTC.

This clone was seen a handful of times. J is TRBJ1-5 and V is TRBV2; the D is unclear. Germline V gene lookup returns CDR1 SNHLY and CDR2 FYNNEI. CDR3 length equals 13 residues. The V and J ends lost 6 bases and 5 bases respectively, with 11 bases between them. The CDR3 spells CASRGWGYQPQHF. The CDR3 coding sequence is TGTGCCAGCAGGGGTTGGGGTTATCAGCCCCAGCATTTT.

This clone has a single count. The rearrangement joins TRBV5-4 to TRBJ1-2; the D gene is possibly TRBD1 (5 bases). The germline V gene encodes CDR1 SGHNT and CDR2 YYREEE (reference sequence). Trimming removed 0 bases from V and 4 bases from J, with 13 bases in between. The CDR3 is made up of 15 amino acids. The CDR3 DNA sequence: TGTGCCAGCAGCTTGGCCGGGGGATTGGGCTATGGCTACACCTTC. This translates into CASSLAGGLGYGYTF.

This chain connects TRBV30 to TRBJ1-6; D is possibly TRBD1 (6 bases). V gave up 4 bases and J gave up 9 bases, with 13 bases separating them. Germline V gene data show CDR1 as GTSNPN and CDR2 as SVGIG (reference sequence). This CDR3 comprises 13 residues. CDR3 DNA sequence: TGTGCCTGGACCCGACAGGTTACTTCACCCCTCCACTTT. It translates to CAWTRQVTSPLHF.

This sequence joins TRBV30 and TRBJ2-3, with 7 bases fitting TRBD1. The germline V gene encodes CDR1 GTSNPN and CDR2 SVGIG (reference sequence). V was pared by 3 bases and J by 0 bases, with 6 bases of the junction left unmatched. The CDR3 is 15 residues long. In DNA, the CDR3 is TGTGCCTGGAGGAGGGGGCGTAGGAGCACAGATACGCAGTATTTT. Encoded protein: CAWRRGRRSTDTQYF.

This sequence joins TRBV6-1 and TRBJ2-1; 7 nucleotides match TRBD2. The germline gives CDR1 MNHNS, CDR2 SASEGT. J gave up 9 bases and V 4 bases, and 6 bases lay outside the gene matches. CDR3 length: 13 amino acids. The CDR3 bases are TGTGCCAGCAGTGTAAGCGGGGCAGGTGAGCAGTTCTTC. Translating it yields CASSVSGAGEQFF.

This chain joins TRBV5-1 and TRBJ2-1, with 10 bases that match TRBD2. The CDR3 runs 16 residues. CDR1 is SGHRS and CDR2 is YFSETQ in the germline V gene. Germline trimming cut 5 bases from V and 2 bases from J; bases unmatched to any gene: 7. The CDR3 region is CASSRTSGEAYNEQFF. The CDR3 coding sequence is TGCGCCAGCAGTCGAACTAGCGGGGAGGCCTACAATGAGCAGTTCTTC.

The CDR3 spells CASSLTVTYEQYF. CDR3 nucleotide sequence: TGTGCCAGTTCCCTTACCGTAACCTACGAGCAGTACTTC. The chain is built from TRBV2 and TRBJ2-7; D unresolved. Germline CDR1 and CDR2: SNHLY and FYNNEI. The V end lost 9 bases, the J end lost 2 bases, and 14 bases lay between the germline ends. There are 13 residues in the CDR3.